Presented here are 25 T cell receptor beta chains from one specimen sequenced in a study of shared clonotypes between healthy human individuals. TCRdb keeps only in-frame clones here, not all; method: immunoSEQ multiplex PCR. The sample has under 1 million clones; approximately 92% are singletons. CD8 cells regarded as naive lacked CD45RO, were positively chosen for CCR7, and omitted terminally differentiated effector memory CD45RA+ cells. Sequencing used naive CD8+ T cells sorted from blood. These TCRs come from a young man in good health.

V gene TRBV4-2 combines with J gene TRBJ2-3; 12 positions agree with TRBD2. After removal of 4 bases from V and 5 bases from J, the junction contained 10 bases not matched to a gene. The CDR3 extends over 17 amino acids. Germline V gene lookup returns CDR1 LGHNA and CDR2 YNFKEQ. The CDR3 region has the DNA TGTGCCAGCAGCCCCCACCTAGCGGGAGGGCCGGGAGATACGCAGTATTTT. Amino acid sequence: CASSPHLAGGPGDTQYF.

The chain recombines TRBV7-8 with TRBJ1-1; D may be TRBD1 (5 bases). V shed 5 bases and J shed 0 bases, with 19 bases lying between them. Germline V lookup: CDR1 SGHVS, CDR2 FQNEAQ. This CDR3 region has 17 residues. The DNA for the CDR3 is TGTGCCAGCAGCCCAACCGGAGGGGCCTACATGAACACTGAAGCTTTCTTT. It yields the protein CASSPTGGAYMNTEAFF.

The chain combines TRBV30 with TRBJ2-2, with D perhaps being TRBD1 or TRBD2 (5 bases each). CDR1 is GTSNPN, CDR2 SVGIG, per germline (reference sequence). V was trimmed by 3 bases and J by 7 bases, leaving 9 bases between them. The CDR3 sequence is 12 residues long. CDR3 amino acids: CAWRGPSGELFF. The DNA of the CDR3 is TGTGCCTGGAGGGGACCCAGCGGGGAGCTGTTTTTT.

The chain joins TRBV9 to TRBJ2-1, with a possible D match to TRBD2 (5 bases). Germline V lookup: CDR1 SGDLS, CDR2 YYNGEE. The CDR3 runs to 15 residues. Trimming shortened V by 0 bases and J by 4 bases, and 11 bases separated the two germline ends. The CDR3 is CASSVERAEYNEQFF. Written as DNA, the CDR3 is TGTGCCAGCAGCGTAGAGAGGGCGGAATACAATGAGCAGTTCTTC.

CDR3 in amino acids: CASSFTGGYNEQFF. The CDR3 DNA reads TGTGCCAGCAGTTTCACAGGGGGCTACAATGAGCAGTTCTTC. This sequence joins TRBV27 and TRBJ2-1; the match to TRBD1 covers 8 bases. The CDR3 length is 14 residues. The germline V gene encodes CDR1 MNHEY and CDR2 SMNVEV (reference sequence). V trimming: 3 bases; J trimming: 3 bases; junction bases outside the gene matches: 1.

This chain uses TRBV13 with TRBJ2-7; TRBD1 is a possible D gene (6 bases). The CDR3 is 11 amino acids. CDR1 is PRHDT, CDR2 FYEKMQ, per germline (reference sequence). Trimming stripped 4 bases from V and 5 bases from J, with 6 bases between. The CDR3 is CASSYRDEQYF. The CDR3 coding sequence is TGTGCCAGCAGCTACAGGGACGAGCAGTACTTC.

The genes are TRBV14 and TRBJ2-1, with TRBD2 matching 13 bases. CDR1 SGHDN and CDR2 FVKESK come from the germline V gene. V shed 0 bases, J shed 10 bases, and the junction held 9 bases outside the gene matches. CDR3 length equals 17 residues. The CDR3 DNA follows: TGTGCCAGCAGCCAAGAAGCCGGGACTAGCGGGATCTTAGAGCAGTTCTTC. Protein sequence: CASSQEAGTSGILEQFF. Combining the CDR3 with reference TRBV14 and TRBJ2-1 gives the whole variable domain EAGVTQFPSHSVIEKGQTVTLRCDPISGHDNLYWYRRVMGKEIKFLLHFVKESKQDESGMPNNRFLAERTGGTYSTLKVQPAELEDSGVYFCASSQEAGTSGILEQFFGPGTRLTVL.

The table lists this clone with a count of one. The chain employs TRBV28 and TRBJ2-3, with a weak D call TRBD2 (5 bases). This CDR3 is 17 amino acids long. The V end was cut by 2 bases, the J end by 0 bases, with 15 bases between. CDR1 and CDR2 (germline): MDHEN, SYDVKM. The CDR3 loop is CASSLDTRTPSTDTQYF. The DNA for the CDR3 is TGTGCCAGCAGTTTAGATACTAGAACCCCGAGCACAGATACGCAGTATTTT.

The rearrangement links TRBV29-1 to TRBJ2-5; 7 bases match TRBD2. CDR3 length: 13 amino acids. Germline CDR1 and CDR2: SQVTM and ANQGSEA. The V gene end was trimmed by 6 bases and the J gene end by 5 bases; junction bases not matched to a gene: 9. CDR3 protein: CSVPGTTGETQYF. The CDR3 DNA reads as TGCAGCGTACCCGGGACTACCGGGGAGACCCAGTACTTC.

This clone was detected only once. The chain is built from TRBV2 and TRBJ2-7, with a tentative D call TRBD1 (5 bases). The CDR3 is 11 amino acids. CDR1 and CDR2 (germline): SNHLY, FYNNEI. Trimming removed 9 bases from V and 3 bases from J, with 9 bases in between. The CDR3: CARSQGYEQYF. CDR3 in DNA: TGTGCCAGGAGCCAGGGCTACGAGCAGTACTTC.

The V and J genes are TRBV30 and TRBJ2-2; D remains ambiguous. Germline assignment: CDR1 GTSNPN and CDR2 SVGIG (reference sequence). Trimming removed 3 bases from V and 8 bases from J, with 7 bases in between. This CDR3 is 11 amino acids long. DNA of the CDR3: TGTGCCTGGAGGCATGCTGGGGAGCTGTTTTTT. It codes for CAWRHAGELFF.

The chain joins TRBV25-1 to TRBJ1-1, with D perhaps matching TRBD1 (5 bases). Per the germline V gene, CDR1 is MGHDK and CDR2 is SYGVNS. The length of the CDR3 is 12 residues. The V end lost 6 bases, the J end lost 4 bases, and 9 bases lay between the germline ends. The CDR3 DNA is TGTGCCAGCAGACAGGAGGGCACTGAAGCTTTCTTT. Translation gives CASRQEGTEAFF.

This sequence joins TRBV27 and TRBJ2-7, with TRBD1 matching 8 bases. The CDR3 contains 14 residues. CDR1 is MNHEY and CDR2 is SMNVEV in the germline V gene (reference sequence). J gave up 2 bases and V 3 bases, and 3 bases lay outside the gene matches. CDR3 coding DNA: TGTGCCAGCAGTTTCCAGGGGGCCCCCTACGAGCAGTACTTC. This translates into CASSFQGAPYEQYF.

This chain's CDR3 is CASSARVGAYEQYF. The CDR3 DNA sequence: TGTGCCAGCAGTGCACGGGTAGGAGCCTACGAGCAGTACTTC. V usage is TRBV6-1 and J usage is TRBJ2-7; D remains unclear. The CDR3 loop spans 14 amino acids. The V end lost 4 bases, the J end lost 2 bases, and 12 bases lay between the germline ends. The germline gives CDR1 MNHNS, CDR2 SASEGT.

V is TRBV27 and J is TRBJ2-1; no clear D gene. The germline V gene encodes CDR1 MNHEY and CDR2 SMNVEV (reference sequence). Between the trimmed V and J ends, which lost 4 bases and 0 bases, there was a span of 10 bases. The CDR3 extends over 15 amino acids. This CDR3 is CASSSQKSSYNEQFF. CDR3 bases: TGTGCCAGCAGTTCACAGAAAAGCTCCTACAATGAGCAGTTCTTC.

This clone was counted once. Other DNA sequences within the sample encode an identical CDR3. This chain links TRBV27 with TRBJ2-7; D perhaps matches TRBD2 (6 bases). The germline CDR1 and CDR2 sequences are MNHEY and SMNVEV (reference sequence). There are 13 residues in the CDR3. V lost 6 bases and J 3 bases, leaving 12 bases between the germline ends. The CDR3 region has the DNA TGTGCCAGCAGCTTGGCCGGGGGCTACGAGCAGTACTTC. Its translation is CASSLAGGYEQYF.

The chain uses TRBV7-7 and TRBJ2-7, with 13 bases lining up with TRBD2. The J segment lost 2 bases and the V segment lost 4 bases, leaving 2 bases of the junction unmatched. Germline assignment: CDR1 SSHAT and CDR2 FNYEAQ (reference sequence). The CDR3 is 15 amino acids. The CDR3 reads CASSSGLAGAYEQYF. The CDR3 nucleotides are TGTGCCAGCAGCTCCGGACTAGCGGGAGCCTACGAGCAGTACTTC.

The chain is built from TRBV10-3 and TRBJ2-7; 9 bases map to TRBD2. Per germline, CDR1 ENHRY and CDR2 SYGVKD. This CDR3 comprises 15 residues. The V and J ends lost 3 bases and 6 bases, in that order; junction bases with no gene match: 9. The CDR3 DNA reads TGTGCCATCAGTGAATTAGCGGGAGAGGGGATCGAGCAGTACTTC. Translating gives CAISELAGEGIEQYF.

V and J are TRBV4-3 and TRBJ1-5; no firm D call. V lost 4 bases and J lost 0, with 10 bases in between. Germline assignment: CDR1 LGHNA and CDR2 YSLEER. The length of the CDR3 is 15 residues. CDR3 in DNA: TGCGCCAGCAGCCCCGGGGTCAATAGCAATCAGCCCCAGCATTTT. Protein: CASSPGVNSNQPQHF.

The chain links TRBV27 to TRBJ1-5; 8 positions match TRBD1. The CDR3 sequence is 14 residues long. Per germline, CDR1 MNHEY and CDR2 SMNVEV (reference sequence). Losses at the gene ends were 6 bases for V and 9 bases for J; bases not matched to a gene: 10. The CDR3 sequence is CASRPGQGALPQHF. CDR3 sequence (DNA): TGTGCCAGCAGACCAGGACAGGGTGCTCTGCCCCAGCATTTT.

This clone was counted a few times. The rearrangement joins TRBV30 to TRBJ2-7, with no clear D. Trimming left V 4 bases short and J 4 bases short, with 20 bases between. The CDR3 length is 15 residues. CDR1 and CDR2 from the germline V gene are GTSNPN and SVGIG (reference sequence). The CDR3 reads CAWNFGSNPGYEQYF. CDR3 nucleotides: TGTGCCTGGAACTTTGGGTCCAATCCCGGGTACGAGCAGTACTTC.

The V and J genes are TRBV6-6 and TRBJ2-7; 8 nucleotides align to TRBD1. Trimming cost V 6 bases and J 3 bases; bases outside gene matches: 10. Germline CDR1 reads MNHNY; CDR2 reads SVGAGI (reference sequence). There are 15 residues in the CDR3. The CDR3 reads CASRDRDRNFYEQYF. The CDR3 nucleotides read TGTGCCAGCAGGGACAGGGACAGAAACTTCTACGAGCAGTACTTC.

The chain combines TRBV7-2 with TRBJ2-7, with 9 bases identical to TRBD2. Trimming cost V 1 base and J 4 bases; bases outside gene matches: 8. This CDR3 is 16 amino acids long. Germline assignment: CDR1 SGHTA and CDR2 FQGNSA. The CDR3 nucleotides are TGTGCCAGCAGCTTAGGGTTAGCGGGAGTGGGTTACGAGCAGTACTTC. Translating it yields CASSLGLAGVGYEQYF.

In this sample, this clone turned up a few times. The V call is TRBV28, the J call TRBJ2-7; D call uncertain. The CDR3 contains 18 residues. Germline V gene lookup returns CDR1 MDHEN and CDR2 SYDVKM. The V end was cut by 0 bases, the J end by 0 bases, with 18 bases between. The chain's CDR3 is CASSLWIEDSSFSYEQYF. The CDR3 bases are TGTGCCAGCAGTTTATGGATTGAAGATTCTTCGTTCTCCTACGAGCAGTACTTC.

The chain combines TRBV27 with TRBJ2-1; 14 bases are a match to TRBD2. Trimming at V came to 5 bases and at J to 7 bases, leaving 10 bases not matched to a gene. The CDR3 consists of 17 residues. Germline-derived CDR1 and CDR2 are MNHEY and SMNVEV (reference sequence). CDR3 sequence: CASSPPGLAGDRNEQFF. The CDR3 DNA sequence: TGTGCCAGCAGTCCCCCGGGACTAGCGGGAGACCGGAATGAGCAGTTCTTC.